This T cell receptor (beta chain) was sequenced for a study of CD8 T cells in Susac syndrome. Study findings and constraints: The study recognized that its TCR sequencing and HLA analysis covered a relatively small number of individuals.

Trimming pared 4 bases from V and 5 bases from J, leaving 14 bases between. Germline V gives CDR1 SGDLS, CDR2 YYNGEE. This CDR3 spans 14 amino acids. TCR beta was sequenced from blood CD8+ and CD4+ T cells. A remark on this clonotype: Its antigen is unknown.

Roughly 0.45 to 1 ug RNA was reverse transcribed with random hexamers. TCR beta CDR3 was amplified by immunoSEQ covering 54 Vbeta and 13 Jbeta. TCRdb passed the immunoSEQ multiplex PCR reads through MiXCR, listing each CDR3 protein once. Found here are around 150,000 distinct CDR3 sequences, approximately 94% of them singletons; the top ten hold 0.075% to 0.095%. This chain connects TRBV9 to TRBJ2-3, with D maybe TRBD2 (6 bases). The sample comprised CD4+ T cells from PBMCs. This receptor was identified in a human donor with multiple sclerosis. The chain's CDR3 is CASSPRGMVDTQYF. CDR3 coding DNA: TGTGCCAGCAGCCCCCGGGGGATGGTAGATACGCAGTATTTT.